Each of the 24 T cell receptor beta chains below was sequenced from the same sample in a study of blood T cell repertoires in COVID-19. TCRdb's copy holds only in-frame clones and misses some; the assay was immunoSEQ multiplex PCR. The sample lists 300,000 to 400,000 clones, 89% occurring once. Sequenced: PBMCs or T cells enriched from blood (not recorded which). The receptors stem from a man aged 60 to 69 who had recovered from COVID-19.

The CDR3 reads CASSRRWGQAPGNEQFF. CDR3 in DNA: TGTGCCAGCAGCCGACGATGGGGGCAGGCCCCGGGCAATGAGCAGTTCTTC. V and J are TRBV6-6 and TRBJ2-1, with D perhaps matching TRBD1 (6 bases). The CDR3 has 17 residues. With 6 bases removed from V and 6 bases from J, the gap between germline ends came to 24 bases. Per the germline V gene, CDR1 is MNHNY and CDR2 is SVGAGI (reference sequence).

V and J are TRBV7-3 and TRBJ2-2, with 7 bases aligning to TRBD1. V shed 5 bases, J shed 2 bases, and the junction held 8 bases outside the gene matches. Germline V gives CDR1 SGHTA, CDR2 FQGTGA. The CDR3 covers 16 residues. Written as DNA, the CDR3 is TGTGCCAGCAGCCCAAAAGCAGGGGGAAACACCGGGGAGCTGTTTTTT. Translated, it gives CASSPKAGGNTGELFF. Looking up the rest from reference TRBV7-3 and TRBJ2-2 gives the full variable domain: GAGVSQTPSNKVTEKGKYVELRCDPISGHTALYWYRQSLGQGPEFLIYFQGTGAADDSGLPNDRFFAVRPEGSVSTLKIQRTERGDSAVYLCASSPKAGGNTGELFFGEGSRLTVL.

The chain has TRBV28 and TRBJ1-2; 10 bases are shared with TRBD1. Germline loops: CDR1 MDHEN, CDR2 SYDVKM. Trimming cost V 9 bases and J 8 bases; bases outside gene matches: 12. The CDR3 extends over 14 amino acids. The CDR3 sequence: CASSTGTGVRGYTF. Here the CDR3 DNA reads TGTGCCAGTAGTACCGGGACAGGGGTGAGAGGCTACACCTTC.

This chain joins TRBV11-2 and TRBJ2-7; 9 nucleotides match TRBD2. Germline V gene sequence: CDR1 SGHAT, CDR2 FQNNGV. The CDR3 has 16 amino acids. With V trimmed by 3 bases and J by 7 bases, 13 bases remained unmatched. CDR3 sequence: CASSFLRVSGSGEQYF. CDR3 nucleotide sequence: TGTGCCAGCAGCTTCCTCCGGGTTAGCGGGAGTGGGGAGCAGTACTTC.

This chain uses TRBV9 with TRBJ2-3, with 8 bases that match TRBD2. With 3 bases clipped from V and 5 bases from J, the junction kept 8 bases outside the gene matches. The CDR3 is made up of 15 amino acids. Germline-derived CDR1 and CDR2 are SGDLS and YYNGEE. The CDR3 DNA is TGTGCCAGCAGCGCCTCCGCTACTAGCGGAGATACGCAGTATTTT. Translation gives CASSASATSGDTQYF.

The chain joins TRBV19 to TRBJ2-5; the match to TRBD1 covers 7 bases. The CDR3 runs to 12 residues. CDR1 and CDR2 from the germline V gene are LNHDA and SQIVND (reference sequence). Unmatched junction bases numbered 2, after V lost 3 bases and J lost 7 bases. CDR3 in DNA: TGTGCCAGTAGTATGACAGGGCGGACCCAGTACTTC. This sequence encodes CASSMTGRTQYF.

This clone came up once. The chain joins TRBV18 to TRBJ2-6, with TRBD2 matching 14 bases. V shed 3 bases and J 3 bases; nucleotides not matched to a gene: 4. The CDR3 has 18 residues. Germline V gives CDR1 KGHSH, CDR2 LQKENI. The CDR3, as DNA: TGTGCCAGCTCACCCCGGGGACTAGCGGGAGTTGGGGCCAACGTCCTGACTTTC. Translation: CASSPRGLAGVGANVLTF.

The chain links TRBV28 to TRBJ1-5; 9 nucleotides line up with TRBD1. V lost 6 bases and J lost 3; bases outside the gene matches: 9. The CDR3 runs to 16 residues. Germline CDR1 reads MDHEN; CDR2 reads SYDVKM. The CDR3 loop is CASRTGGTGTNQPQHF. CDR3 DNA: TGTGCCAGCAGAACAGGGGGCACGGGGACCAATCAGCCCCAGCATTTT.

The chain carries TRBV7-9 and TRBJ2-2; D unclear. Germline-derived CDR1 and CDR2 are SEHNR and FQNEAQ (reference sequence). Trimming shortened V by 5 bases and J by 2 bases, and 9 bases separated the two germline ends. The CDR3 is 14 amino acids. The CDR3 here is CASSPSSNTGELFF. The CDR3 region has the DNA TGTGCCAGCAGCCCATCTAGTAACACCGGGGAGCTGTTTTTT.

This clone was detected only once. CDR3 nucleotides: TGTGCCATCAGTGAGAGGACTAGCGGGAACCACGAGCAGTACTTC. Protein product: CAISERTSGNHEQYF. This chain links TRBV10-3 with TRBJ2-7; 12 nucleotides match TRBD2. The CDR3 totals 15 residues. V was pared by 2 bases and J by 5 bases, with 4 bases of the junction left unmatched. Looked up from germline, CDR1 is ENHRY and CDR2 is SYGVKD.

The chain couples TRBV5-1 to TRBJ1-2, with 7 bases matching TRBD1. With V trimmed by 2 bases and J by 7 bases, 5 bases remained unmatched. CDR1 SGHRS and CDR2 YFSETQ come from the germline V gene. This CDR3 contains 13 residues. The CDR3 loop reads CASSFTGDGGYTF. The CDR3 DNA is TGCGCCAGCAGCTTTACAGGGGATGGTGGCTACACCTTC.

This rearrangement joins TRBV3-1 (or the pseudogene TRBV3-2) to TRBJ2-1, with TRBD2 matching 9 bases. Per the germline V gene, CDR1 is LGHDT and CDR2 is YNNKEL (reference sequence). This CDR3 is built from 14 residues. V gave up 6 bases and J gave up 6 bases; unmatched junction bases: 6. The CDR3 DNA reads TGTGCCAGCAGACATAGCGGGAGAGGCAATGAGCAGTTCTTC. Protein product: CASRHSGRGNEQFF.

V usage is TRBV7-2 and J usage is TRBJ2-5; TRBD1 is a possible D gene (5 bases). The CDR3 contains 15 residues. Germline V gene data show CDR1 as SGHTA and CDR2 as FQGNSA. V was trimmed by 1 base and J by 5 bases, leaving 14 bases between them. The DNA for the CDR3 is TGTGCCAGCAGCTTAGGGACAACGCTCGGGGAGACCCAGTACTTC. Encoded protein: CASSLGTTLGETQYF.

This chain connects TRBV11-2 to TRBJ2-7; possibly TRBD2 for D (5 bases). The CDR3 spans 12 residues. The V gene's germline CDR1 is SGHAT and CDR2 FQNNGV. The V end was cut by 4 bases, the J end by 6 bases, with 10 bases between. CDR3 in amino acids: CASSYERGEQYF. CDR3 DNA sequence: TGTGCCAGCAGCTATGAACGGGGCGAGCAGTACTTC.

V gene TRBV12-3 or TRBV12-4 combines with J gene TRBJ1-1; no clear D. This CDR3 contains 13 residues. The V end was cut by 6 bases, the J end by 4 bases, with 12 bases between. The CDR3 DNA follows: TGTGCCAGCAGCCCAGAGGTTCTCACTGAAGCTTTCTTT. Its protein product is CASSPEVLTEAFF.

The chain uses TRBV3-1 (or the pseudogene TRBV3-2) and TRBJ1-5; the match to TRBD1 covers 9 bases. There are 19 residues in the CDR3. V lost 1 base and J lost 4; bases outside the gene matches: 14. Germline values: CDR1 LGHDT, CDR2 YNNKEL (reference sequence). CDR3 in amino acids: CASSQAPLFGTGLNQPQHF. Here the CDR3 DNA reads TGTGCCAGCAGCCAAGCCCCCCTTTTCGGGACAGGGCTTAATCAGCCCCAGCATTTT.

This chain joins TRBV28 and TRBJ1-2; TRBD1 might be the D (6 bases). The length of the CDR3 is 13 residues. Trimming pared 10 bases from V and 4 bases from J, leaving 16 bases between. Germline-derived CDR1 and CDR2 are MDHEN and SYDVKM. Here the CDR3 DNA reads TGTGCCACGTACCCCGGGACAACCTATGGCTACACCTTC. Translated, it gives CATYPGTTYGYTF.

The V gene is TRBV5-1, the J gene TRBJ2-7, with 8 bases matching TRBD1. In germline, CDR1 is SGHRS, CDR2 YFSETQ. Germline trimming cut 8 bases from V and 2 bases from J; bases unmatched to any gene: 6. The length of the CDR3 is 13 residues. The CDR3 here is CARRTGFPYEQYF. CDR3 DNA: TGCGCCAGGAGGACAGGGTTCCCCTACGAGCAGTACTTC. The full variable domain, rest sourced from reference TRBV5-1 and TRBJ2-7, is KAGVTQTPRYLIKTRGQQVTLSCSPISGHRSVSWYQQTPGQGLQFLFEYFSETQRNKGNFPGRFSGRQFSNSRSEMNVSTLELGDSALYLCARRTGFPYEQYFGPGTRLTVT.

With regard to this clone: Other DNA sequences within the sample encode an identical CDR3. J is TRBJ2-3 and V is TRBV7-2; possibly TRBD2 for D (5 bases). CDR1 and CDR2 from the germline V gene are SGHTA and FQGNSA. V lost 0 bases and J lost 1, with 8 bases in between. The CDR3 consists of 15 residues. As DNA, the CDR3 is TGTGCCAGCAGCTTAGCTGGACTGGGCACAGATACGCAGTATTTT. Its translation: CASSLAGLGTDTQYF.

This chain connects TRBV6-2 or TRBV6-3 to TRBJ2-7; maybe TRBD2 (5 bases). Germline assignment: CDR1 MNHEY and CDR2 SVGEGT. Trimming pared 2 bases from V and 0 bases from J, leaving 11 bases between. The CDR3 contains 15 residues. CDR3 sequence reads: CASSYHGVSSYEQYF. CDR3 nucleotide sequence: TGTGCCAGCAGTTACCACGGGGTCAGCTCCTACGAGCAGTACTTC.

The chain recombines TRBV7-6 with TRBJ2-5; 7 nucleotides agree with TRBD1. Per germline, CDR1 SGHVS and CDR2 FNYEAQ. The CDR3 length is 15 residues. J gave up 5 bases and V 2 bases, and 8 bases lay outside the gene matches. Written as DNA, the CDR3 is TGTGCCAGCAGCTTAAGAACAGGGGAGTCGGAGACCCAGTACTTC. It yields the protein CASSLRTGESETQYF.

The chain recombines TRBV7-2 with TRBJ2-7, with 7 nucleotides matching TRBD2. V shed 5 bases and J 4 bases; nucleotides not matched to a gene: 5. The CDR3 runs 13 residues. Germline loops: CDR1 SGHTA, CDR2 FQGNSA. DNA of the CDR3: TGTGCCAGCAGCGGGGGAGGGAGTTACGAGCAGTACTTC. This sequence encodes CASSGGGSYEQYF. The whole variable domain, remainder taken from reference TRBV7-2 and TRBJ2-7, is GAGVSQSPSNKVTEKGKDVELRCDPISGHTALYWYRQSLGQGLEFLIYFQGNSAPDKSGLPSDRFSAERTGGSVSTLTIQRTQQEDSAVYLCASSGGGSYEQYFGPGTRLTVT.

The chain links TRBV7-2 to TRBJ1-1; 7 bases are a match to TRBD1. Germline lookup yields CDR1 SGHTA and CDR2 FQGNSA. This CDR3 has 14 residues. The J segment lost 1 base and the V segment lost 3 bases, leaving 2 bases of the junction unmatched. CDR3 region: CASSLGQWNTEAFF. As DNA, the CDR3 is TGTGCCAGCAGCTTGGGACAGTGGAACACTGAAGCTTTCTTT.

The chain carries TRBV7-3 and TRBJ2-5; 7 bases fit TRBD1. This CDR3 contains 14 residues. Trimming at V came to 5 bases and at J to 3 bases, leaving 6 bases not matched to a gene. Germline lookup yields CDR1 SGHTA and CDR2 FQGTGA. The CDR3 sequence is CASSPGTVEETQYF. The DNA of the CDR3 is TGTGCCAGCAGCCCCGGGACAGTAGAAGAGACCCAGTACTTC.